This TCR beta chain was documented in a study of cytomegalovirus exposure and HLA in healthy donors. Study details: Researchers found that less than 90% of about 400 genotyped donors fell within the Caucasian-associated ancestry cluster. Study-wide results and limits: Among TCR beta chains, those listed as cytomegalovirus-associated numbered about 160. Apart from CMV serostatus, no immune exposure information was available. Sequencing depth roughly uniform across donors was assumed in presence/absence analyses.

The V gene's germline CDR1 is SGHRS and CDR2 YFSETQ. The CDR3 length is 15 residues. V shed 2 bases, J shed 5 bases, and the junction held 7 bases outside the gene matches. With respect to this clone: Antigen specificity is unknown.

Primers: 60 Vbeta forward and 13 Jbeta reverse. Clones were sequenced by immunoSEQ multiplex PCR, and TCRdb holds only the in-frame ones, with some missing. The data hold under 250,000 clones, with around three quarters observed a single time. Sequenced material: PBMCs. The TCR sequence derives from a man aged 25 to 45 in good health and CMV-seronegative. This chain uses TRBV5-1 with TRBJ2-5; 9 positions agree with TRBD2. The CDR3 here is CASSFTSGRQETQYF. CDR3 coding DNA: TGCGCCAGCAGCTTCACCAGCGGGAGGCAGGAGACCCAGTACTTC.